The subject of this entry is one T cell receptor beta chain. This clonotype was counted a single time. The antigen it recognizes is unknown. Per-base quality was not reported, and no clone a single base away is much larger than it. The V end loses 4 bases and the J end loses 7 bases, and a stretch of 8 bases separates them. Reading the germline V gene gives CDR1 SNHLY and CDR2 FYNNEI. There are 13 amino acids in the CDR3, from cysteine to phenylalanine inclusive. Only the CDR3 part of the read is kept: 39 bases, read in frame from the first base. The source of the sample is a study of blood T cells in healthy people across ages (dated by TCRdb to 2013 to 2016). General notes on the study: In model experiments, template switching captured roughly one uniquely barcoded TCR beta cDNA molecule for every two T cells. Four age groups were formed from the donors: young (average approximately 15 years), middle-aged (less than 40), aged (about 62) and long-lived (approximately 78). For two donors (one aged 18 to 29 and one aged 80 or older), the study analyzed two additional independent replicas of 1 million unique cDNA reads from the same blood draw. Age-related changes in TCR beta repertoire diversity were measured in the study by deep sequencing normalized with unique cDNA molecular identifiers. To avoid experimental bias, donors of different ages were randomly spread across the sequencing lanes. The study at large found these results: As age increased, observed TCR beta diversity per million T cells dropped in a roughly linear way, and a significant reduction was already evident by age around 41. Compared with the aged group, the long-lived group had more naive CD4+ T cells, fewer expanded clones and increased TCR diversity, suggesting age selection. A strong correlation was found between observed TCR beta diversity and the percentage of naive T cells measured by flow cytometry. Estimates of total diversity from one million sequenced T cells were regarded as lower bounds and underestimates. Conclusive comparison of naive and antigen-experienced compartments was prevented by the profiling of bulk unsorted PBMCs. Because donor CMV infection status was unknown, age-related changes in expanded clonotypes were potentially confounded.

Preparation of the library involved 5' RACE. The sequencer was an Illumina HiSeq 2500. A second 7 to 11 cycle PCR used a sample-barcoded 5' primer and a J-beta primer mix. A unique molecular identifier was introduced onto each TCR beta cDNA molecule by a template-switch 5' adaptor carrying 12 random nucleotides. At least 2.5 million CDR3-containing paired-end reads were obtained from each sample. First-strand cDNA synthesis was performed from all RNA using the Mint cDNA synthesis kit, with priming by a TRBC-specific oligonucleotide. All cDNA was treated with uracil-DNA glycosylase and then went through a first 18-cycle PCR with the universal primers M1SS and BC2_uni_R. The published analysis was carried out like this. Normalization of each sample was performed by random selection of 1 million high-quality reads, each carrying a distinct molecular identifier. Reads with shared molecular identifiers were discarded instead of being binned into consensus sequences. CDR3 identification, clonotype clustering and error correction used MiTCR with a Q25 quality threshold and the strictest error-elimination algorithm. A nonparametric unseen species model using Euler transformation provided a lower-bound estimate of total TCR beta diversity. TCRdb itself trimmed the public reads at Q25 with fastp, ran MiXCR and retained productive beta chains. Rows are combined by CDR3 protein, so each entry shows the most common genes and DNA. The V and J calls come from TCRdb's annotation, not from the publication. In all, the sample holds around 940,000 distinct CDR3 sequences, and 51% of those were seen once. The ten largest make up about a fifth of the sample.

Donors were 35 to 40 systemically healthy Caucasian individuals from Russia aged roughly 6 to 90 years. Around 10 milliliters of peripheral blood were drawn from each donor into EDTA-treated Vacutainer tubes. PBMCs were isolated by Ficoll-Paque density-gradient centrifugation, with at least 6 million obtained per sample. Trizol reagent was used to extract total RNA from the PBMCs, yielding at least 5.5 micrograms per sample. For every donor, an aliquot of PBMCs went through flow cytometry to measure the percentages of naive CD45RAhigh/CD27high T cells. The chain is assembled from TRBV2 and TRBJ1-6; too little of a D gene remains to name it. The sample comprised blood. This TCR was recovered from a woman aged 55-70 years in good health. This receptor carries the CDR3 CASSGSRNSPLHF. In nucleotide form, the sequence is TGTGCCAGCAGTGGGAGCCGAAATTCACCCCTCCACTTT.